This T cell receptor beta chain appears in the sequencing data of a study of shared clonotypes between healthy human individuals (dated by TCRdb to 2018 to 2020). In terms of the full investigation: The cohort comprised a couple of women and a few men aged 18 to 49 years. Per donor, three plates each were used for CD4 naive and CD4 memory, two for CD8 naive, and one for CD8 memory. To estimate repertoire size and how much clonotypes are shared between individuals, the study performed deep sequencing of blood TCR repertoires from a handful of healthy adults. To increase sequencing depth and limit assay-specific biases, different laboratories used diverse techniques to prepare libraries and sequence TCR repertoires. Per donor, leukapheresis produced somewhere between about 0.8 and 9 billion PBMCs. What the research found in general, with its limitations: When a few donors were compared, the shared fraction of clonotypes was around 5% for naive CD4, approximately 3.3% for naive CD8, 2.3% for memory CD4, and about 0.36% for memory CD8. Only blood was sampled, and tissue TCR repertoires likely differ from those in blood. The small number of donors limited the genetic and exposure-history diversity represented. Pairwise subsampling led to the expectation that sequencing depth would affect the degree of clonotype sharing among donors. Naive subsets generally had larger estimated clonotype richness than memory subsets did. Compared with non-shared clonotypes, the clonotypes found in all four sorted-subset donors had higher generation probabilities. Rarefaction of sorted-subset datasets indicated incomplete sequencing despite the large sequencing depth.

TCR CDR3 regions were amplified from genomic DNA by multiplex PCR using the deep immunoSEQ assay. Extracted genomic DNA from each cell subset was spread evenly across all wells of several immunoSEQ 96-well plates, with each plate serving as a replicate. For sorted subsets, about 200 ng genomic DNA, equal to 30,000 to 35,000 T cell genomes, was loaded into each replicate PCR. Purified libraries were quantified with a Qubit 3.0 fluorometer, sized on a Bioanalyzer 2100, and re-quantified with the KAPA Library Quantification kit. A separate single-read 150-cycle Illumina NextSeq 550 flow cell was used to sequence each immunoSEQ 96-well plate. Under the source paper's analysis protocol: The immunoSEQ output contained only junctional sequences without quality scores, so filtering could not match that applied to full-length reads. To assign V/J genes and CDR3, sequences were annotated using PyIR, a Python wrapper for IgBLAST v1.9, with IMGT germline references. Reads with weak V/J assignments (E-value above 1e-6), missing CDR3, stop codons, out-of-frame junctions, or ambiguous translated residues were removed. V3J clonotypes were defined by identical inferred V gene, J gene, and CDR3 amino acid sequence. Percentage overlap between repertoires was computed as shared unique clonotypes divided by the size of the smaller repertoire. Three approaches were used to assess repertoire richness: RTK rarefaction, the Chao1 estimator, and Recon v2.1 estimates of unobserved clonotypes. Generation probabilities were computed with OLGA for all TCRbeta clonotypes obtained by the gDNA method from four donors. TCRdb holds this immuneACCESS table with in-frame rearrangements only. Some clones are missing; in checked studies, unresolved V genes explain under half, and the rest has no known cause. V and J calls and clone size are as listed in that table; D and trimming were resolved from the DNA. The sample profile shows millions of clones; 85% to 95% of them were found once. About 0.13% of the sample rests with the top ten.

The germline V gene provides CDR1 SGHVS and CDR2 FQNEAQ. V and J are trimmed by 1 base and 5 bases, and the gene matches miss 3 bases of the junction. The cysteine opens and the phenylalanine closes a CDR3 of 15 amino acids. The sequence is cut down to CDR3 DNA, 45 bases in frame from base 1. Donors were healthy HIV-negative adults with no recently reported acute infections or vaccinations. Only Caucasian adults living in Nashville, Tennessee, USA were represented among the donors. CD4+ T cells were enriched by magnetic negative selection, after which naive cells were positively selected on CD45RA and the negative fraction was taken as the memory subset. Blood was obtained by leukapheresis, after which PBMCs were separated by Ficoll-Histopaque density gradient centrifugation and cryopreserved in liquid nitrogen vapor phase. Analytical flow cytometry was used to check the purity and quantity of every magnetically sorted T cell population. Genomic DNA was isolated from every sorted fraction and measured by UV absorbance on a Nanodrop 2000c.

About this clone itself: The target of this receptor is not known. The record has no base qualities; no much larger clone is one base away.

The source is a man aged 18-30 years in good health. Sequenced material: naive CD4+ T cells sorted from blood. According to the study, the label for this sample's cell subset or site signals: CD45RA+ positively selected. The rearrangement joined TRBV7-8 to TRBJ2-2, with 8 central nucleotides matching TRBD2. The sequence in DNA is TGTGCCAGCAGCTTAGTTGCGGGGGGTACCGGGGAGCTGTTTTTT. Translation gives CASSLVAGGTGELFF.